Presented here are 20 T cell receptor beta chains from one specimen sequenced in a study of post-analysis software for immune sequencing data. General study findings and limits: Patients used five TRBV segments, including TRBV5-6, TRBV5-1 and TRBV20-1, more often than controls.

These receptors' antigens are unknown. Unique molecular identifiers tagged the TCR beta cDNA libraries. TCRdb analysed the PCR reads with MiXCR anew, one entry per CDR3 protein. The table records about 560,000 distinct CDR3 sequences, about 40% of them present only once. Input material: blood. These receptor sequences come from a girl aged 5-17 years with multiple sclerosis.

In its sample, this clonotype was seen a few times. CDR3: CATSDGQVGNEQFF. DNA of the CDR3: TGTGCCACCAGTGATGGACAGGTCGGCAATGAGCAGTTCTTC. J is TRBJ2-1 and V is TRBV24-1, with 7 bases that match TRBD1. CDR1 and CDR2 (germline): KGHDR, SFDVKD. The CDR3 has 14 amino acids. With V trimmed by 3 bases and J by 6 bases, 4 bases remained unmatched.

This clonotype has a handful of counts. The chain joins TRBV29-1 to TRBJ2-4; 7 nucleotides line up with TRBD2. V lost 0 bases to trimming and J lost 1 base; unmatched junction nucleotides: 3. The CDR3 consists of 15 residues. Germline CDR1 is SQVTM and CDR2 is ANQGSEA. The CDR3 region is CSVEDREAAKNIQYF. The CDR3 nucleotides are TGCAGCGTTGAAGATCGGGAGGCCGCCAAAAACATTCAGTACTTC.

This sequence joins TRBV12-3 or TRBV12-4 and TRBJ2-1, with TRBD1 matching over 7 bases. The trim removed 5 bases at V and 7 bases at J, leaving 11 bases unmatched. This CDR3 spans 15 amino acids. CDR3 protein: CASSARQGEGNEQFF. The CDR3 nucleotides are TGTGCCAGCAGTGCCCGACAGGGCGAGGGGAATGAGCAGTTCTTC.

J is TRBJ2-7 and V is TRBV10-3; 8 bases align to TRBD2. Germline V gene data show CDR1 as ENHRY and CDR2 as SYGVKD. The CDR3 runs to 14 residues. Trimming cost V 3 bases and J 7 bases; bases outside gene matches: 8. CDR3 DNA: TGTGCCATCAGTGACATACTAGCGGCGCGGGAGCAGTACTTC. This translates into CAISDILAAREQYF.

The table lists this clonotype with a few counts. V and J are TRBV20-1 and TRBJ2-1; 13 bases fit TRBD2. The CDR3 has 16 residues. Germline lookup yields CDR1 DFQATT and CDR2 SNEGSKA (reference sequence). Losses at the gene ends were 3 bases for V and 9 bases for J; bases not matched to a gene: 11. The DNA for the CDR3 is TGCAGTGCTAGTCAAGCGAGGACTAGCGGGAGAGGTGAGCAGTTCTTC. It codes for CSASQARTSGRGEQFF.

This rearrangement joins TRBV4-2 to TRBJ1-1; perhaps TRBD1 as D (6 bases). There are 14 residues in the CDR3. Trimming stripped 5 bases from V and 2 bases from J, with 12 bases between. Germline V CDR1 and CDR2: LGHNA, YNFKEQ. As DNA, the CDR3 is TGTGCCAGCAGCGGGGCGGACAGAAACACTGAAGCTTTCTTT. Translation: CASSGADRNTEAFF.

The CDR3 here is CASSLNRGRRETQYF. CDR3 nucleotides: TGTGCCAGCAGCTTAAACAGGGGGCGCAGAGAGACCCAGTACTTC. The V gene is TRBV13, the J gene TRBJ2-5, with 9 bases fitting TRBD1. This CDR3 contains 15 residues. Germline V CDR1 and CDR2: PRHDT, FYEKMQ (reference sequence). V was pared by 2 bases and J by 4 bases, with 5 bases of the junction left unmatched.

V gene TRBV27 combines with J gene TRBJ1-1, with D hard to call. Deletions cut 5 bases from V and 5 bases from J, with 9 bases between. CDR1 MNHEY and CDR2 SMNVEV come from the germline V gene (reference sequence). This CDR3 has 12 residues. The CDR3 reads CASSGPRTEAFF. The CDR3 bases are TGTGCCAGCAGTGGACCACGGACTGAAGCTTTCTTT.

V and J are TRBV19 and TRBJ2-3; D may be TRBD1 or TRBD2 (6 bases each). Germline V CDR1 and CDR2: LNHDA, SQIVND (reference sequence). Trimming cost V 7 bases and J 5 bases, with 25 bases left between them. There are 17 residues in the CDR3. The CDR3 nucleotides are TGTGCCAGTACCTATGCCGAGGGGGGCCCTTCAGTAGATACGCAGTATTTT. Its protein product is CASTYAEGGPSVDTQYF.

Comment on this clonotype: Since a much larger clone is just one base distant, this may be a read error. This chain links TRBV12-3 or TRBV12-4 with TRBJ2-5; 12 bases align to TRBD2. The CDR3 loop spans 15 amino acids. The V and J ends lost 5 bases and 11 bases, in that order; junction bases with no gene match: 12. The CDR3 loop reads CASSLGLAGTYGQYF. The CDR3 DNA follows: TGTGCCAGCAGTCTCGGACTAGCGGGGACCTACGGGCAGTACTTC.

There are a few counts of this clonotype. The V and J genes are TRBV29-1 and TRBJ1-2; D is ambiguous. Trimming stripped 3 bases from V and 4 bases from J, with 0 bases between. CDR3 length equals 9 residues. Germline V gives CDR1 SQVTM, CDR2 ANQGSEA. The CDR3 coding sequence is TGCAGCGTTGACTATGGCTACACCTTC. This translates into CSVDYGYTF.

This chain's CDR3 is CASSLSRAGTYGYTF. The CDR3 DNA is TGTGCCAGCAGTTTATCGAGGGCAGGGACCTATGGCTACACCTTC. This chain uses TRBV27 with TRBJ1-2; D may be TRBD1 (5 bases). V shed 0 bases and J shed 4 bases, with 12 bases lying between them. The germline gives CDR1 MNHEY, CDR2 SMNVEV (reference sequence). This CDR3 region has 15 residues.

This clonotype turned up a few times. This CDR3 is CSVELPDRDSYEQYF. CDR3 in DNA: TGCAGCGTTGAGCTCCCGGACAGGGACTCCTACGAGCAGTACTTC. The V and J genes are TRBV29-1 and TRBJ2-7; 8 positions agree with TRBD1. The CDR3 length is 15 residues. CDR1 is SQVTM, CDR2 ANQGSEA, per germline. V lost 3 bases to trimming and J lost 0 bases; unmatched junction nucleotides: 7.

The CDR3 nucleotides are TGCAGTGCTCCCGACAGGAGAACAAATCGCTCCTATAATTCACCCCTCCACTTT. This sequence encodes CSAPDRRTNRSYNSPLHF. V is TRBV20-1 and J is TRBJ1-6; a possible D gene is TRBD1 (6 bases). The CDR3 has 18 amino acids. The germline CDR1 and CDR2 sequences are DFQATT and SNEGSKA (reference sequence). Between the trimmed V and J ends, which lost 5 bases and 0 bases, there was a span of 20 bases.

The rearrangement joins TRBV28 to TRBJ2-7; 11 bases agree with TRBD2. V was clipped by 7 bases and J by 7 bases; unmatched bases: 21. Germline V CDR1 and CDR2: MDHEN, SYDVKM. The CDR3 is made up of 18 amino acids. The CDR3: CASTKGGLGTSGYNEQYF. DNA of the CDR3: TGTGCCAGCACCAAAGGGGGCTTGGGGACTAGCGGTTACAATGAGCAGTACTTC.

This rearrangement joins TRBV29-1 to TRBJ2-7; unclear D gene. From germline, CDR1 is SQVTM and CDR2 ANQGSEA. Trimming took 7 bases from V and 7 from J, leaving 17 bases between them. This CDR3 has 12 amino acids. The CDR3 here is CSGSNSEWEQYF. DNA for the CDR3: TGCAGCGGTTCAAACAGTGAGTGGGAGCAGTACTTC.

The CDR3 coding sequence is TGTGCCAGCAGTTCCACCGGGACAGCCTACGTGAGCTCCTACAATGAGCAGTTCTTC. Its translation is CASSSTGTAYVSSYNEQFF. J is TRBJ2-1 and V is TRBV28, with TRBD1 matching 7 bases. Germline CDR1 and CDR2: MDHEN and SYDVKM. J gave up 0 bases and V 4 bases, and 15 bases lay outside the gene matches. The CDR3 is 19 residues long.

V gene TRBV29-1 combines with J gene TRBJ1-2; no clear D. This CDR3 has 16 amino acids. Per germline, CDR1 SQVTM and CDR2 ANQGSEA. Trimming stripped 8 bases from V and 5 bases from J, with 27 bases between. The CDR3 coding sequence is TGCAGCCCTGTGGCGGCAGATGAAATCCCCGTTTATGGCTACACCTTC. Translated: CSPVAADEIPVYGYTF.

The sample holds a few counts of this clonotype. The genes are TRBV5-1 and TRBJ2-3; 12 bases align to TRBD2. The CDR3 runs to 16 residues. Germline V gene lookup returns CDR1 SGHRS and CDR2 YFSETQ. The V segment lost 4 bases and the J segment 4 bases; nucleotides outside the gene matches: 7. CDR3 nucleotide sequence: TGCGCCAGCAGCACCGCTAGCGGGGGGGCAGCAGATACGCAGTATTTT. Protein sequence: CASSTASGGAADTQYF.

Concerning this clonotype itself: An end of the junction differs from the germline gene, which may be a read error. The chain uses TRBV12-3 or TRBV12-4 and TRBJ1-5; D gene unclear. The CDR3 covers 13 residues. CDR3 region: CASSFAEGQPQHF. The CDR3 DNA follows: TGCGCCAGCAGTTTTGCGGAAGGTCAGCCCCAGCATTTT.